This is a list of T cell receptor beta chains from one sample in a study of PD-1 blockade in mismatch repair-deficient tumors. Produced via immunoSEQ multiplex PCR; TCRdb's table is partial and in-frame only. The sample shows about 40,000 clones, 70% to 80% of them seen only once. The specimen was peripheral blood, collected 4 weeks after starting pembrolizumab. The receptor source for this set is an adult with mismatch repair-deficient cancer. Both conserved end residues are trimmed from each CDR3. Clone size is shown for a subset of rows, as once, few, many or a class of expanded clone.

>TRBV6-6|NA
ASSYPSHPQH
>TRBV10-3|NA
AIRETGSSYEQY
>TRBV18|few
ASSGLTIEQF
>TRBV28|NA
ASSLYRRTGEKREQY
>TRBV7-2|NA
ASSLVGLYTDTQY
>TRBV7-3|NA
ASSPRGLVGELF
>TRBV5-1|once
ASNLRGTGGELF
>TRBV7-9|once
ASSLCWSTDTQY
>TRBV5-1|NA
ASSYDRNTEAF
>TRBV5-1|few
ASSLQRGDTEAF
>TRBV30|NA
AWRPLTGTSGPGLVSDTQY
>TRBV28|NA
ASSSQQGADGYT
>TRBV19|NA
ARMGTSGGAETQY
>TRBV15|NA
ATSRGRFHEKLF
>TRBV27|NA
ASSPWTGEGRGYT
>TRBV7-2|NA
ASSLAYGDTEAF
>TRBV19|NA
ASSAGRSYEQY
>TRBV6-4|NA
ASSQEQGPEQY
>TRBV7-9|NA
ASSLGTEQF
>TRBV28|NA
ASSSPTGSQPQH
>TRBV4-2|NA
ASSQGDATNEKLF
>TRBV18|NA
ASSPPNQANTEAF
>TRBV2|NA
ASIVDRTNTEAF
>TRBV5-1|few
ASSSNPGWNYEQY
>TRBV11-2|few
ASSFVTDTQY
>TRBV6-1|NA
ASRPDRAGYEQY
>TRBV4-3|NA
ASSQEGGLGGTGELF
>TRBV30|NA
AWRRGVQETQY
>TRBV5-6|NA
ASSLKTRNTGELF
>TRBV7-9|NA
ASSSRAEDTQY
>TRBV30|NA
AWTSGSIDEQF
>TRBV11-1|NA
ASSLGGRGGSNTEAF
>TRBV10-2|once
ASSQVGLDTEAF
>TRBV9|NA
ASGDGRNTEAF
>TRBV6-6|NA
ASRRRSGTDTQY
>TRBV2|NA
ASSEQSWTGIRDTQY
>TRBV4-3|NA
ASSQWDRLNTEAF
>TRBV5-1|NA
ASSLLEGVSGANVLT
>TRBV6-5|NA
ASSYGLAGGMNEQF
>TRBV14|few
ASSQVLAETQY
>TRBV6-5|NA
ASSYVDKETQY
>TRBV21-1|NA
ASSIREESTDTQY
>TRBV23-1|once
ASAQGDRSTDTQY
>TRBV2|NA
ASRDDRNFSYEQY
>TRBV5-4|NA
ASSLGQGAGYT
>TRBV11-2|NA
ASGTSGVNEQF
>TRBV5-5|NA
ASSLTGSYEQY
>TRBV4-1|once
ASSHEKDSTQETQY
>TRBV7-9|NA
ASSKEGLAGNIQY
>TRBV10-3|once
AISDLLTGSRQETQY
>TRBV5-5|NA
ASSWRTGADTQY
>TRBV18|NA
ASSWDRGETQY
>TRBV2|NA
ASRVRQGNTEAF
>TRBV6-5|NA
ASNTRSREQY
>TRBV2|NA
ASSGVWVGELF